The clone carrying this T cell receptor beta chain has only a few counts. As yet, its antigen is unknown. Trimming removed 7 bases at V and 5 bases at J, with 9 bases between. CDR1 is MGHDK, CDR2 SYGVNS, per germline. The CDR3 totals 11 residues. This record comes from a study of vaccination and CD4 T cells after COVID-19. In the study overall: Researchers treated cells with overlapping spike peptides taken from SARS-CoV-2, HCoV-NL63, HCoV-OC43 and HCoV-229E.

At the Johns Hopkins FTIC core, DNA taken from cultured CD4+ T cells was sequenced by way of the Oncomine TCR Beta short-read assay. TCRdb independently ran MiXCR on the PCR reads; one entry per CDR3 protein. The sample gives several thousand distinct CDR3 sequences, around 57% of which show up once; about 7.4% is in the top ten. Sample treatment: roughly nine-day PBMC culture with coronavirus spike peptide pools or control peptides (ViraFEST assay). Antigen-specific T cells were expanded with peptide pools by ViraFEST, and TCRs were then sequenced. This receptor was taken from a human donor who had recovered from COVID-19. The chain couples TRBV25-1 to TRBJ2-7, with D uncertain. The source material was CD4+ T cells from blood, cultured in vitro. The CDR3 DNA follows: TGTGCCAGCACTCGGTTTCACGAGCAGTACTTC. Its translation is CASTRFHEQYF.